These T cell receptor beta chains were read from a single sample in a study of blood T cell repertoires in COVID-19. Sequenced by immunoSEQ multiplex PCR; TCRdb stores in-frame clones only, minus some. The table lists around 280,000 clones, approximately 88% of them singletons. Sequencing was done on a sample of PBMCs or T cells enriched from blood (not recorded which). The receptors were gathered from a woman aged 40 to 55 who had recovered from COVID-19. The CDR3 runs from the conserved cysteine through the conserved F or W. The D gene is left open where the match is weak. Expanded clones are given a class, and other clones once, few, many or no size at all.

CDR3 DNA,CDR3 protein,J gene,V gene,D gene,clone size
TGTGCCAGCAGGCAACGACTAGCGGGAGGGTACGAGCAGTACTTC,CASRQRLAGGYEQYF,TRBJ2-7,TRBV28,TRBD2,.
TGTGCCAGCAGTAAGAAAAGGGGGAACCAAGAGACCCAGTACTTC,CASSKKRGNQETQYF,TRBJ2-5,TRBV27,.,.
TGTGCCAGCAGCTCCGAAGGAACAGGTTCACTTGGAAACACCATATATTTT,CASSSEGTGSLGNTIYF,TRBJ1-3,TRBV7-2,.,.
TGTGCCAGCAGCCCTTCTGAGGACTATGGCTACACCTTC,CASSPSEDYGYTF,TRBJ1-2,TRBV3-1/TRBV3-2,.,.
TGTGCCAGCAGCCCGCGACAGGGGGCCTACGAGCAGTACTTC,CASSPRQGAYEQYF,TRBJ2-7,TRBV4-2,TRBD1,.
TGTGCCAGCAGCCTAAACGACGGGGGCACTGAAGCTTTCTTT,CASSLNDGGTEAFF,TRBJ1-1,TRBV11-3,.,.
TGTGCCAGTAGTACAGGGGGCGGGAGGGCCGATGAGCAGTTCTTC,CASSTGGGRADEQFF,TRBJ2-1,TRBV19,.,.
TGTGCCAGCAGCCAAGATTGGAGCAATTCACCCCTCCACTTT,CASSQDWSNSPLHF,TRBJ1-6,TRBV3-1/TRBV3-2,.,few
TGTGCCAGCAGTGTCGGGCGGGGGGACAATGAGCAGTTCTTC,CASSVGRGDNEQFF,TRBJ2-1,TRBV2,TRBD2,.
TGTGCCAGCTCACCCCTCCGGGAACCTGGAACTGAAGCTTTCTTT,CASSPLREPGTEAFF,TRBJ1-1,TRBV18,.,.
TGTGCCAGTTCACGGGTCAGGGGACAAGAGACCCAGTACTTC,CASSRVRGQETQYF,TRBJ2-5,TRBV7-9,.,once
TGTGCCTGGAGTGCGACTAGATACAATGAGCAGTTCTTC,CAWSATRYNEQFF,TRBJ2-1,TRBV30,.,.
TGCGCCAGCAGCTTGGTTCCAGATGCAACTAATGAAAAACTGTTTTTT,CASSLVPDATNEKLFF,TRBJ1-4,TRBV5-1,.,.
TGTGCCAGCAGCGTAGTTGGGACTAGCGGGAGGAATGAGCAGTTCTTC,CASSVVGTSGRNEQFF,TRBJ2-1,TRBV9,TRBD2,few
TGTGCCAGCAGCCAACCGTCGGGGGGCGCTGGCAAAAACATTCAGTACTTC,CASSQPSGGAGKNIQYF,TRBJ2-4,TRBV14,.,once
TGTGCCAGCAGCTTAGCCGGGACAGGGGGCCAAAGCGCTGAAGCTTTCTTT,CASSLAGTGGQSAEAFF,TRBJ1-1,TRBV7-2,TRBD1,.
TGTGCCTGGAGTACCGGGGGGCTCGGTTATAATTCACCCCTCCACTTT,CAWSTGGLGYNSPLHF,TRBJ1-6,TRBV30,.,.
TGCGCCAGCAGCTTGGCGGGACAGGGTTCCGAGCAGTACTTC,CASSLAGQGSEQYF,TRBJ2-7,TRBV5-1,TRBD1,.
TGTGCCAGCAGCTTAAGACAGGGTCGGGGAGGCCAAGAGACCCAGTACTTC,CASSLRQGRGGQETQYF,TRBJ2-5,TRBV11-3,.,once
TGTGCCAGCAGCCCACAACCAACTAATGAAAAACTGTTTTTT,CASSPQPTNEKLFF,TRBJ1-4,TRBV7-8,.,.
TGTGCCAGCGGGCTAGCGGGGGGGGTTGAGCAGTTCTTC,CASGLAGGVEQFF,TRBJ2-1,TRBV7-9,TRBD2,.
TGTGCCAGCAGCTTAGCGGTTCAGCCCCAGCATTTT,CASSLAVQPQHF,TRBJ1-5,TRBV11-3,.,few
TGTGCCAGCAGTCTCCTCGGACGGGAAAACACCGGGGAGCTGTTTTTT,CASSLLGRENTGELFF,TRBJ2-2,TRBV7-9,.,once
TGTGCCAGCAGCCTTCAGACAGGAACGCAGTATTTT,CASSLQTGTQYF,TRBJ2-3,TRBV11-3,.,.
TGTGCCAGCAGCGTAGGTGGCCGGGAGGAGACCCAGTACTTC,CASSVGGREETQYF,TRBJ2-5,TRBV9,.,.
TGTGCCAGCTCACCTCAGCGGATCCGAGACACCGGGGAGCTGTTTTTT,CASSPQRIRDTGELFF,TRBJ2-2,TRBV18,.,.
TGTGCCAGCAGCCAGGGGGACGGGAATCAGCCCCAGCATTTT,CASSQGDGNQPQHF,TRBJ1-5,TRBV5-8,TRBD1,.
TGTGCCAGCAGCCAAGGACAGGCTAGCTCCTATAATTCACCCCTCCACTTT,CASSQGQASSYNSPLHF,TRBJ1-6,TRBV4-2,.,.
TGTGCCAGCAGTTTTTGGGCGGGGAGTAATGAGCAGTTCTTC,CASSFWAGSNEQFF,TRBJ2-1,TRBV27,.,once
TGTGCCAGCAGCCTACTGGACTCGGCGGATGAAAAACTGTTTTTT,CASSLLDSADEKLFF,TRBJ1-4,TRBV7-9,.,.
TGTGCCAGCAGCTTAAGCCTGAACACTGAAGCTTTCTTT,CASSLSLNTEAFF,TRBJ1-1,TRBV11-1,.,.
TGTGCCACCCACCCCGAGGGGACTAGCGGGACCACAGATACGCAGTATTTT,CATHPEGTSGTTDTQYF,TRBJ2-3,TRBV19,TRBD2,.
TGTGCCAGCAGTTTCGCTAGCGGGATCCCCTACAATGAGCAGTTCTTC,CASSFASGIPYNEQFF,TRBJ2-1,TRBV27,TRBD2,.
TGTGCCAGCTCTAGCCCTTCCGGGACAGGGGGCCTAATGGTGGAAGCTTTCTTT,CASSSPSGTGGLMVEAFF,TRBJ1-1,TRBV11-2,TRBD1,.
TGTGCCAGCAGCCAAGTGGACAGGCAGGGACCCCTCCACTTT,CASSQVDRQGPLHF,TRBJ1-6,TRBV3-1/TRBV3-2,TRBD1,.
TGTGCCAGCAGCCCACAGGGACACACCATATATTTT,CASSPQGHTIYF,TRBJ1-3,TRBV9,.,.
TGCGCCAGCAGCTTGGGCACCCTCGGGACTGAAGCTTTCTTT,CASSLGTLGTEAFF,TRBJ1-1,TRBV5-1,.,.
TGTGCCAGCAGTGAATCAAGGACTAGCGGGGGGGGACAGTTCTTC,CASSESRTSGGGQFF,TRBJ2-1,TRBV2,TRBD2,.
TGCGCCAGCAGCTTCGCGGGAGGAACCTCGGGCACCGGGGAGCTGTTTTTT,CASSFAGGTSGTGELFF,TRBJ2-2,TRBV5-1,TRBD2,.
TGTGCCAGCAGGGGACCGGGACAGGGCTACGAGCAGTACTTC,CASRGPGQGYEQYF,TRBJ2-7,TRBV6-5,TRBD1,.
TGTGCCACCGCCGCCGAGGGGGCTAACTATGGCTACACCTTC,CATAAEGANYGYTF,TRBJ1-2,TRBV2,.,.
TGTGCCAGCAGCTTAGTGGGGGGGCGTAGGAATGAGCAGTTCTTC,CASSLVGGRRNEQFF,TRBJ2-1,TRBV11-1,.,.
TGTGCCACCAGTGATGGGCAGGGTTCAGCTGGGGCCAACGTCCTGACTTTC,CATSDGQGSAGANVLTF,TRBJ2-6,TRBV24-1,.,.
TGTGCCAGCAGCTCGGGGACAGCAGTCGTTTCTCGCTACACCTTC,CASSSGTAVVSRYTF,TRBJ1-2,TRBV7-9,TRBD1,.
TGCAGCGTGAAGACAGGGCCGAACACTGAAGCTTTCTTT,CSVKTGPNTEAFF,TRBJ1-1,TRBV29-1,TRBD1,.
TGTGCCAGCAGCCCGGGACAGCCTCGCATGAACACTGAAGCTTTCTTT,CASSPGQPRMNTEAFF,TRBJ1-1,TRBV7-2,TRBD1,.
TGTGCCTGGAGTTATCGGCGGGGGACTAATGAAAAACTGTTTTTT,CAWSYRRGTNEKLFF,TRBJ1-4,TRBV30,.,.
TGTGCCAGCAGCTTCGTTAAAGGGAGTCGTGGCTACACCTTC,CASSFVKGSRGYTF,TRBJ1-2,TRBV5-8,.,.